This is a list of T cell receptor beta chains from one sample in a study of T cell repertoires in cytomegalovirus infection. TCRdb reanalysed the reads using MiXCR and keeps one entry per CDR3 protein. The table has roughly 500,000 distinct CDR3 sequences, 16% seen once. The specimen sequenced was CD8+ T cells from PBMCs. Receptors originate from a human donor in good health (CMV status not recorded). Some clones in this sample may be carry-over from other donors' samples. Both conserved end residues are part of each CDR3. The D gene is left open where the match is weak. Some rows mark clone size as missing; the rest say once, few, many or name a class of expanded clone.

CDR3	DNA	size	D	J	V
CASSYGQANQPQHF	TGTGCCAGCAGCTACGGACAGGCCAATCAGCCCCAGCATTTT	many	TRBD1	TRBJ1-5	TRBV12-3/TRBV12-4
CASSQDGLGAYNEQFF	TGCGCCAGCAGCCAAGATGGGTTGGGAGCCTACAATGAGCAGTTCTTC	many	-	TRBJ2-1	TRBV4-1
CASSSSPGTSGGPGYEQYF	TGTGCCAGCAGCTCCTCACCCGGGACTAGCGGGGGGCCCGGCTACGAGCAGTACTTC	many	TRBD2	TRBJ2-7	TRBV7-9
CSASPLEVADTQYF	TGCAGTGCTAGCCCTCTCGAAGTGGCAGATACGCAGTATTTT	few	-	TRBJ2-3	TRBV20-1
CASSRMSSATGELFF	TGTGCCAGCAGCAGGATGTCGTCGGCCACCGGGGAGCTGTTTTTT	few	-	TRBJ2-2	TRBV6-2/TRBV6-3
CASSQDYASPLSSYNEQFF	TGCGCCAGCAGCCAAGATTATGCGAGCCCGCTAAGCTCCTACAATGAGCAGTTCTTC	-	-	TRBJ2-1	TRBV4-1
CASSQEERGSYEQYF	TGTGCCAGCAGCCAAGAGGAGCGGGGTTCCTACGAGCAGTACTTC	many	TRBD2	TRBJ2-7	TRBV4-2
CATSRWGAGSYEQYF	TGTGCCACCAGCAGGTGGGGAGCAGGATCCTACGAGCAGTACTTC	few	-	TRBJ2-7	TRBV15
CASSLSSWDRGYEQYF	TGTGCCAGCAGCTTATCCTCTTGGGACAGGGGCTACGAGCAGTACTTC	many	TRBD1	TRBJ2-7	TRBV11-2
CASSYPVYGVSSYNEQFF	TGTGCCAGCAGCTACCCGGTTTATGGCGTCAGCTCCTACAATGAGCAGTTCTTC	few	-	TRBJ2-1	TRBV11-2
CASSEGVGQGFNQPQHF	TGTGCCAGCAGTGAAGGCGTGGGACAGGGATTCAATCAGCCCCAGCATTTT	many	TRBD1	TRBJ1-5	TRBV6-1
CASSWGTGIGTGELFF	TGTGCCAGCAGTTGGGGGACAGGGATCGGTACCGGGGAGCTGTTTTTT	few	TRBD1	TRBJ2-2	TRBV28
CASSLAREQYF	TGTGCCAGCAGCTTAGCCCGCGAGCAGTACTTC	many	-	TRBJ2-7	TRBV11-2
CASSLGVLIMGGGSSYEQYF	TGTGCCAGCAGCCTAGGGGTGCTTATAATGGGGGGAGGTAGTTCCTACGAGCAGTACTTC	few	-	TRBJ2-7	TRBV28
CASSQLTRDRADYYEQYF	TGCGCCAGCAGCCAACTAACTAGGGACAGGGCGGACTACTACGAGCAGTACTTC	-	TRBD1	TRBJ2-7	TRBV4-1
CASSLEGAETQYF	TGTGCCAGCAGCTTAGAGGGAGCAGAGACCCAGTACTTC	many	-	TRBJ2-5	TRBV7-9
CTSSPSLNTEAFF	TGTACCAGCAGCCCTAGCTTGAACACTGAAGCTTTCTTT	-	-	TRBJ1-1	TRBV7-8
CASRWTGAHEQYF	TGTGCCAGCAGGTGGACAGGGGCCCACGAGCAGTACTTC	-	TRBD1	TRBJ2-7	TRBV27
CASSFRGGFYGYTF	TGTGCCAGCAGTTTCCGGGGGGGATTTTATGGCTACACCTTC	few	-	TRBJ1-2	TRBV28
CASSQLGYLSDTQYF	TGTGCCAGCAGCCAGCTGGGCTATCTCTCAGATACGCAGTATTTT	many	-	TRBJ2-3	TRBV7-8
CASSVRTGDETQYF	TGTGCCAGCAGCGTACGGACAGGGGACGAGACCCAGTACTTC	few	TRBD1	TRBJ2-5	TRBV9
CSVAGGWGDEQYF	TGCAGCGTTGCGGGAGGTTGGGGTGACGAGCAGTACTTC	-	TRBD2	TRBJ2-7	TRBV29-1
CASSRSLGGRTEAFF	TGTGCCAGCAGCCGTAGTTTGGGGGGAAGAACTGAAGCTTTCTTT	few	-	TRBJ1-1	TRBV12-3/TRBV12-4
CASSQGRRKLVPRGSYNEQFF	TGTGCCAGCAGCCAAGGTCGGCGCAAACTAGTCCCGAGGGGCTCCTACAATGAGCAGTTCTTC	-	-	TRBJ2-1	TRBV3-1
CASSHFGGLWTGRDSPLHF	TGTGCCAGTAGTCATTTTGGGGGTCTCTGGACAGGGAGAGATTCACCCCTCCACTTT	many	TRBD1	TRBJ1-6	TRBV19